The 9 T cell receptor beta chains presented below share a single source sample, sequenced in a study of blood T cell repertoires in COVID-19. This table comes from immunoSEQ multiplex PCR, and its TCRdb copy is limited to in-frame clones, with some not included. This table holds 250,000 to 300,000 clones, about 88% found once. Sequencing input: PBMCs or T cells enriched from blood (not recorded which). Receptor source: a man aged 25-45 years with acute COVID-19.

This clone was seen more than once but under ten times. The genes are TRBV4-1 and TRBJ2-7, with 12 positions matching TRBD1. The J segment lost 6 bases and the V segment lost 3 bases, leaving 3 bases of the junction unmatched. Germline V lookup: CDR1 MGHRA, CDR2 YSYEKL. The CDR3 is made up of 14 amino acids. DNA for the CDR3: TGCGCCAGCAGCCACGGGACAGGGGGCTTCGAGCAGTACGTC. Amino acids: CASSHGTGGFEQYV.

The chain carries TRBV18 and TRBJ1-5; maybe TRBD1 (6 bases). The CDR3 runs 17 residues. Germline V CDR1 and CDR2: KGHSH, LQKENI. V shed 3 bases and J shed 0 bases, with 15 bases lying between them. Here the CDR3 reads CASSPLPRTASNQPQHF. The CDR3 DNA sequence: TGTGCCAGCTCACCGCTTCCAAGGACAGCTAGCAATCAGCCCCAGCATTTT.

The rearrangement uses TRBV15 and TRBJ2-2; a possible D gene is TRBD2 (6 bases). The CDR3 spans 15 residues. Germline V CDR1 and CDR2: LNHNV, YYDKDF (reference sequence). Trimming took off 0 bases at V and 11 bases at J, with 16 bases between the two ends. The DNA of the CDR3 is TGTGCCACCAGCAGAGATCCTAAGCTAGCGAAAGAGCTGTTTTTT. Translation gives CATSRDPKLAKELFF.

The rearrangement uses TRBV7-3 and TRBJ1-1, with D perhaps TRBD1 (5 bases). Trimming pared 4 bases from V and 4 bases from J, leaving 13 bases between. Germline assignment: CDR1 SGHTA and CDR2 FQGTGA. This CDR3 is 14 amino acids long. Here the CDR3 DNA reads TGTGCCAGCAGCTCCGGCCAGGGAACCACTGAAGCTTTCTTT. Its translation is CASSSGQGTTEAFF.

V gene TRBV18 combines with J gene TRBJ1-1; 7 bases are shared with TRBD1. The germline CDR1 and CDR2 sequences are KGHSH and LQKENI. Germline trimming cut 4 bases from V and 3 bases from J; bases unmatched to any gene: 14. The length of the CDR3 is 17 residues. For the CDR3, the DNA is TGTGCCAGCTCACTTATTTCTCAGGGGGTAGGTGACACTGAAGCTTTCTTT. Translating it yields CASSLISQGVGDTEAFF.

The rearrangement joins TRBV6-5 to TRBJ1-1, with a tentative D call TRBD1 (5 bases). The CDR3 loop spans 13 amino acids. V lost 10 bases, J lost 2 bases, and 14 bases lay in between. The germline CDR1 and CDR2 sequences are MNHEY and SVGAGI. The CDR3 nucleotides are TGTGCCATCAGGGAGGGCCTCAACACTGAAGCTTTCTTT. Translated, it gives CAIREGLNTEAFF.

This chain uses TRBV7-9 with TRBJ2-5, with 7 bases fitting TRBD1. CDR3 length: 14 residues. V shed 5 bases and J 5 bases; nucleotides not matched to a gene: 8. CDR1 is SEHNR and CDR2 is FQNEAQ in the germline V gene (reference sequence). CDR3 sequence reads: CASSRVNRGETQYF. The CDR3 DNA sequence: TGTGCCAGCAGCCGAGTAAACAGGGGCGAGACCCAGTACTTC.

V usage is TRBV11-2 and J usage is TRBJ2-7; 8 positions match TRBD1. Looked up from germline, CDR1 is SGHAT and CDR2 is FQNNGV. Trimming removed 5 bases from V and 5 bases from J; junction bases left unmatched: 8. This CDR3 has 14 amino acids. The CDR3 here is CASSRNRGWDEQYV. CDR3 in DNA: TGTGCCAGCAGCCGCAACAGGGGGTGGGACGAGCAGTACGTC.

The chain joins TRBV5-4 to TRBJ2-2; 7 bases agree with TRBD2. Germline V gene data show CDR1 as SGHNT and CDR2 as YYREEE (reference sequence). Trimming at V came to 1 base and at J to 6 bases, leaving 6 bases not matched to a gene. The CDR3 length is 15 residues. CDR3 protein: CASSLIGGSAGELFF. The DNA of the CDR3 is TGTGCCAGCAGCTTGATCGGGGGGTCGGCCGGGGAGCTGTTTTTT.